Following are 31 T cell receptor beta chains from one sample sequenced in a study of T cell responses to AZD1222 COVID-19 vaccine. Assay: immunoSEQ multiplex PCR; the TCRdb copy retains only in-frame clones and omits some. The table records more than 95,000 clones, over 75% of them present only once. Sequences were derived from peripheral blood, sampled on day 0 of AZD1222 vaccination. The source of these receptors is an adult in good health.

CDR3 sequence reads: CASSLATGSEQYF. DNA for the CDR3: TGCGCCAGCAGCTTGGCCACAGGGTCCGAGCAGTACTTC. The chain employs TRBV5-1 and TRBJ2-7, with D possibly being TRBD1 (6 bases). Per the germline V gene, CDR1 is SGHRS and CDR2 is YFSETQ. CDR3 size: 13 residues. V was shortened by 0 bases and J by 6 bases, with 10 bases between the two germline ends.

The genes are TRBV11-2 and TRBJ2-1, with TRBD2 matching 14 bases. The V and J ends lost 6 bases and 9 bases, in that order; junction bases with no gene match: 7. The CDR3 totals 15 residues. In germline, CDR1 is SGHAT, CDR2 FQNNGV. CDR3 bases: TGTGCCAGCAGTCCGACTAGCGGGGGGGCATTTGAGCAGTTCTTC. The encoded protein is CASSPTSGGAFEQFF.

This chain uses TRBV19 with TRBJ1-2, with TRBD1 matching over 9 bases. CDR1 is LNHDA, CDR2 SQIVND, per germline (reference sequence). The CDR3 length is 14 residues. After removal of 6 bases from V and 1 base from J, the junction contained 3 bases not matched to a gene. Here the CDR3 reads CASRDRGVNYGYTF. The CDR3 DNA follows: TGTGCCAGTAGGGACAGGGGTGTTAACTATGGCTACACCTTC.

V and J are TRBV12-3 or TRBV12-4 and TRBJ1-5; D call uncertain. This CDR3 is 13 amino acids long. The V end lost 2 bases, the J end lost 5 bases, and 7 bases lay between the germline ends. The CDR3 nucleotides read TGTGCCAGCAGTTTATCCGGTGATCAGCCCCAGCATTTT. It yields the protein CASSLSGDQPQHF.

The V call is TRBV27, the J call TRBJ1-2, with no clear D. CDR1 and CDR2 from the germline V gene are MNHEY and SMNVEV (reference sequence). The CDR3 has 13 residues. Trimming stripped 3 bases from V and 4 bases from J, with 9 bases between. The CDR3 is CASSFASGYGYTF. The CDR3 DNA sequence: TGTGCCAGCAGTTTCGCCTCGGGCTATGGCTACACCTTC.

This chain connects TRBV28 to TRBJ2-1; 7 bases align to TRBD2. Germline V lookup: CDR1 MDHEN, CDR2 SYDVKM. J was trimmed by 4 bases and V by 2 bases; bases with no gene match: 8. This CDR3 spans 16 amino acids. The CDR3: CASSLIASGSYNEQFF. The CDR3 nucleotides read TGTGCCAGCAGTTTAATCGCTAGCGGATCATACAATGAGCAGTTCTTC.

This chain links TRBV4-1 with TRBJ2-1; 9 positions match TRBD2. Germline assignment: CDR1 MGHRA and CDR2 YSYEKL. The CDR3 extends over 20 amino acids. The V gene end was trimmed by 0 bases and the J gene end by 6 bases; junction bases not matched to a gene: 18. CDR3 coding DNA: TGCGCCAGCAGCCAAGAAGGTACTAGCGGGTACGGGAGGACCTTCAATGAGCAGTTCTTC. Translation gives CASSQEGTSGYGRTFNEQFF.

V usage is TRBV9 and J usage is TRBJ2-1; no firm D call. In germline, CDR1 is SGDLS, CDR2 YYNGEE. This CDR3 is 12 amino acids long. Trimming took off 7 bases at V and 10 bases at J, with 15 bases between the two ends. The CDR3 sequence: CASSPGGMEQFF. The CDR3 coding sequence is TGTGCCAGCTCCCCAGGCGGCATGGAGCAGTTCTTC.

The chain uses TRBV7-9 and TRBJ2-4, with D possibly matching TRBD1 (5 bases). The germline V and J ends were trimmed by 4 bases and 7 bases, with 23 bases remaining between them. Germline lookup yields CDR1 SEHNR and CDR2 FQNEAQ (reference sequence). This CDR3 contains 17 residues. CDR3 bases: TGTGCCAGCAGCTCACGTTGGGGCAAAAGGGGCTCGAACATTCAGTACTTC. The encoded protein is CASSSRWGKRGSNIQYF.

This chain links TRBV10-3 with TRBJ2-2; D perhaps matches TRBD1 (6 bases). Germline V gene lookup returns CDR1 ENHRY and CDR2 SYGVKD. V gave up 3 bases and J gave up 0 bases, with 8 bases separating them. The CDR3 covers 15 residues. The CDR3 bases are TGTGCCATCAGTGATGGGACATCGAACACCGGGGAGCTGTTTTTT. It yields the protein CAISDGTSNTGELFF.

The chain joins TRBV5-8 to TRBJ1-1; D not certain. Trimming pared 1 base from V and 6 bases from J, leaving 10 bases between. This CDR3 comprises 13 residues. Germline loops: CDR1 SGHTS, CDR2 YDEGEE. The CDR3 here is CASSLTRWSEAFF. The CDR3 DNA is TGTGCCAGCAGCTTGACCCGGTGGTCTGAAGCTTTCTTT.

V is TRBV24-1 and J is TRBJ1-2; D is unresolved. This CDR3 spans 12 amino acids. Germline-derived CDR1 and CDR2 are KGHDR and SFDVKD. Trimming took 3 bases from V and 8 from J, leaving 9 bases between them. This CDR3 is CATSDPRRGYTF. The CDR3 bases are TGTGCCACCAGTGATCCTCGACGAGGCTACACCTTC.

This clone showed up just once. The genes are TRBV6-5 and TRBJ1-3, with unresolved D. From germline, CDR1 is MNHEY and CDR2 SVGAGI. The CDR3 is 11 amino acids. Deletions cut 7 bases from V and 9 bases from J, with 10 bases between. Here the CDR3 reads CASTHGRTIYF. The CDR3 DNA is TGTGCCAGCACTCATGGGCGCACCATATATTTT.

The J gene is TRBJ2-1, the V gene TRBV28; 12 bases line up with TRBD2. The CDR3 length is 19 residues. Germline CDR1 is MDHEN and CDR2 is SYDVKM. V lost 3 bases, J lost 0 bases, and 9 bases stayed unmatched. CDR3 sequence: CASSFSGLAGGSSYNEQFF. CDR3 bases: TGTGCCAGCAGTTTCTCCGGGCTAGCGGGAGGGTCCTCCTACAATGAGCAGTTCTTC.

This clone was observed a few times. The chain couples TRBV5-6 to TRBJ1-1, with 7 bases that match TRBD1. After removal of 1 base from V and 2 bases from J, the junction contained 11 bases not matched to a gene. The CDR3 length is 17 residues. Germline V gene lookup returns CDR1 SGHDT and CDR2 YYEEEE. The CDR3 nucleotides are TGTGCCAGCAGCTTGCCTTTTCGTCGACAGGGAAACACTGAAGCTTTCTTT. Residues: CASSLPFRRQGNTEAFF.

The chain is built from TRBV6-6 and TRBJ2-1; TRBD1 is a possible D gene (5 bases). CDR3 length: 14 amino acids. V dropped 7 bases and J dropped 7 bases, with 17 bases sitting between them. Germline V lookup: CDR1 MNHNY, CDR2 SVGAGI (reference sequence). The CDR3 spells CASTRVGRLNEQFF. CDR3 DNA sequence: TGTGCCAGCACAAGGGTGGGGCGGTTGAATGAGCAGTTCTTC.

The rearrangement links TRBV11-3 to TRBJ2-2; perhaps TRBD1 as D (6 bases). The V end lost 2 bases, the J end lost 0 bases, and 10 bases lay between the germline ends. CDR3 size: 16 residues. Germline assignment: CDR1 SGHNT and CDR2 YENEEA. Here the CDR3 DNA reads TGTGCCAGCAGCTTACAGGGGACCGCGAACACCGGGGAGCTGTTTTTT. This codes for CASSLQGTANTGELFF.

This clone was seen a few times. The chain links TRBV19 to TRBJ1-2, with 7 bases fitting TRBD1. The V segment lost 5 bases and the J segment 8 bases; nucleotides outside the gene matches: 8. CDR1 LNHDA and CDR2 SQIVND come from the germline V gene (reference sequence). The CDR3 has 13 residues. CDR3 amino acids: CASSPTRGQGYTF. In DNA, the CDR3 is TGTGCCAGTAGTCCCACGAGGGGGCAAGGCTACACCTTC. The full variable domain, rest sourced from reference TRBV19 and TRBJ1-2, is DGGITQSPKYLFRKEGQNVTLSCEQNLNHDAMYWYRQDPGQGLRLIYYSQIVNDFQKGDIAEGYSVSREKKESFPLTVTSAQKNPTAFYLCASSPTRGQGYTFGSGTRLTVV.

The CDR3 loop is CASSLGQGRGGANVLTF. In nucleotides, the CDR3 is TGTGCCAGCAGCCTGGGACAGGGCCGAGGTGGGGCCAACGTCCTGACTTTC. The chain carries TRBV14 and TRBJ2-6; TRBD1 matches at 9 bases. Looked up from germline, CDR1 is SGHDN and CDR2 is FVKESK. V was pared by 4 bases and J by 3 bases, with 7 bases of the junction left unmatched. There are 17 residues in the CDR3.

The chain couples TRBV30 to TRBJ1-3; D ambiguous. V was cut by 2 bases and J by 1 base, with 6 bases left in between. Looked up from germline, CDR1 is GTSNPN and CDR2 is SVGIG (reference sequence). The CDR3 is 13 residues long. The CDR3 region has the DNA TGTGCCTGGAGTAAACCTTCTGGAAACACCATATATTTT. Translated, it gives CAWSKPSGNTIYF. Full variable domain (missing parts from reference TRBV30 and TRBJ1-3): SQTIHQWPATLVQPVGSPLSLECTVEGTSNPNLYWYRQAAGRGLQLLFYSVGIGQISSEVPQNLSASRPQDRQFILSSKKLLLSDSGFYLCAWSKPSGNTIYFGEGSWLTVV.

This clone was seen once. V and J are TRBV5-1 and TRBJ2-1; D possibly corresponds to TRBD2 (6 bases). Germline values: CDR1 SGHRS, CDR2 YFSETQ. The CDR3 consists of 14 residues. Trimming stripped 3 bases from V and 6 bases from J, with 13 bases between. CDR3 nucleotides: TGCGCCAGCAGCTACGGGACTTCTTTCAATGAGCAGTTCTTC. It yields the protein CASSYGTSFNEQFF.

The chain joins TRBV11-2 to TRBJ1-1; TRBD1 agrees at 7 bases. CDR1 and CDR2 from the germline V gene are SGHAT and FQNNGV. The V and J ends lost 2 bases and 4 bases, in that order; junction bases with no gene match: 7. The CDR3 runs to 15 residues. The CDR3 nucleotides are TGTGCCAGCAGCTTAATCGACAGGGATGCCACTGAAGCTTTCTTT. Amino acids: CASSLIDRDATEAFF.

The V call is TRBV5-1, the J call TRBJ2-5; D is ambiguous. With 0 bases removed from V and 2 bases from J, the gap between germline ends came to 5 bases. Germline lookup yields CDR1 SGHRS and CDR2 YFSETQ. The length of the CDR3 is 13 residues. The CDR3 DNA sequence: TGCGCCAGCAGCTTGGTTCTTCAAGAGACCCAGTACTTC. Amino acids: CASSLVLQETQYF. Filled out from reference TRBV5-1 and TRBJ2-5, the complete variable domain reads KAGVTQTPRYLIKTRGQQVTLSCSPISGHRSVSWYQQTPGQGLQFLFEYFSETQRNKGNFPGRFSGRQFSNSRSEMNVSTLELGDSALYLCASSLVLQETQYFGPGTRLLVL.

V is TRBV2 and J is TRBJ2-3; D unclear. The CDR3 loop spans 16 amino acids. In germline, CDR1 is SNHLY, CDR2 FYNNEI. Trimming took 4 bases from V and 4 from J, leaving 18 bases between them. The CDR3 sequence is CASSVSLGQAADTQYF. DNA for the CDR3: TGTGCCAGCAGTGTGAGTTTGGGCCAGGCCGCAGATACGCAGTATTTT.

Only one count was recorded for this clone. The rearrangement links TRBV2 to TRBJ1-1; possible D gene TRBD1, 6 bases. V lost 7 bases, J lost 5 bases, and 17 bases lay in between. Germline V gene lookup returns CDR1 SNHLY and CDR2 FYNNEI. There are 14 residues in the CDR3. CDR3 loop: CASILQGGWTEAFF. In DNA, the CDR3 is TGTGCCAGCATTTTACAGGGAGGATGGACTGAAGCTTTCTTT.

As regards this clone: The junction differs from germline at one of its ends, possibly a read error. This sequence joins TRBV18 and TRBJ1-4; TRBD1 aligns across 7 bases. Germline-derived CDR1 and CDR2 are KGHSH and LQKENI. The CDR3 runs 14 residues. The CDR3 reads CASSLQGSKEKLFF. CDR3 sequence (DNA): TGTGCCAGCTCACTACAGGGGTCTAAGGAAAAACTGTTTTTT.

The chain uses TRBV5-6 and TRBJ2-7; D unresolved. V lost 1 base, J lost 0 bases, and 8 bases lay in between. The CDR3 is 14 amino acids. Per germline, CDR1 SGHDT and CDR2 YYEEEE. CDR3: CASSLKGSSYEQYF. For the CDR3, the DNA is TGTGCCAGCAGCTTGAAGGGTTCCTCCTACGAGCAGTACTTC. The whole variable domain, remainder taken from reference TRBV5-6 and TRBJ2-7, is DAGVTQSPTHLIKTRGQQVTLRCSPKSGHDTVSWYQQALGQGPQFIFQYYEEEERQRGNFPDRFSGHQFPNYSSELNVNALLLGDSALYLCASSLKGSSYEQYFGPGTRLTVT.

This chain uses TRBV19 with TRBJ1-4; no reliable D call. CDR1 and CDR2 (germline): LNHDA, SQIVND (reference sequence). V gave up 6 bases and J gave up 5 bases, with 4 bases separating them. CDR3 length: 11 amino acids. The CDR3 coding sequence is TGTGCCAGTAGGAAAAATGAAAAACTGTTTTTT. This sequence encodes CASRKNEKLFF.

This clone was counted ten times or more. The V and J genes are TRBV28 and TRBJ1-1; D call uncertain. Germline V lookup: CDR1 MDHEN, CDR2 SYDVKM. This CDR3 region has 15 residues. V was cut by 1 base and J by 8 bases, with 17 bases left in between. The CDR3 is CASSLYPSGVGEAFF. The CDR3 DNA reads TGTGCCAGCAGTTTATACCCCTCTGGGGTTGGGGAAGCTTTCTTT.

This CDR3 reads CASTPDSYEQYF. The CDR3 DNA sequence: TGTGCCAGCACCCCGGACAGCTACGAGCAGTACTTC. V is TRBV7-9 and J is TRBJ2-7; D possibly corresponds to TRBD1 (6 bases). The CDR3 is 12 residues long. The germline V gene has CDR1 SEHNR and CDR2 FQNEAQ (reference sequence). Deletions cut 7 bases from V and 3 bases from J, with 10 bases between.

This clone was seen only once. J is TRBJ1-1 and V is TRBV11-2, with no clear D. This CDR3 region has 15 residues. In germline, CDR1 is SGHAT, CDR2 FQNNGV. V lost 6 bases and J lost 2, with 16 bases in between. As DNA, the CDR3 is TGTGCCAGCAGTAAAATCCCTTACGTCAACACTGAAGCTTTCTTT. It translates to CASSKIPYVNTEAFF.